This T cell receptor beta chain came from a study of beta chain features in type 1 diabetes. Study outcomes and limitations: Shorter TCRB CDR3s, moderately but significantly so, were found in Type 1 diabetes patients in all four CD4+ subsets. Across patients, naive, central memory and Treg TCRB repertoires exhibited apparently greater similarity than was observed across healthy donors. Any role of HLA type in TCRB rearrangement remained unresolved here. More deletions and fewer insertions at VDJ junctions were seen in type 1 diabetes patients.

Expressed TCRB transcripts were sequenced after all isolated RNA was converted to cDNA. Several million reads were obtained on average from naive, central memory and regulatory T cell samples. Sequenced by immunoSEQ multiplex PCR; TCRdb stores in-frame clones only, minus some. Here the sample spans about 270,000 clones, approximately 15% being singletons. Turning to this clone: Its specificity is not known.

V trimming: 0 bases; J trimming: 5 bases; junction bases outside the gene matches: 3. Germline V gene data show CDR1 as LGHNA and CDR2 as YSLEER. The length of the CDR3 is 15 residues. Sequences were obtained from naive CD4+ T cells from blood. The chain employs TRBV4-3 and TRBJ1-4; 7 bases align to TRBD1. This sequence originates from a man aged 25 to 40 with type 1 diabetes. CDR3 amino acids: CASSQDGGQNEKLFF. CDR3 nucleotide sequence: TGCGCCAGCAGCCAAGATGGGGGACAGAATGAAAAACTGTTTTTT.